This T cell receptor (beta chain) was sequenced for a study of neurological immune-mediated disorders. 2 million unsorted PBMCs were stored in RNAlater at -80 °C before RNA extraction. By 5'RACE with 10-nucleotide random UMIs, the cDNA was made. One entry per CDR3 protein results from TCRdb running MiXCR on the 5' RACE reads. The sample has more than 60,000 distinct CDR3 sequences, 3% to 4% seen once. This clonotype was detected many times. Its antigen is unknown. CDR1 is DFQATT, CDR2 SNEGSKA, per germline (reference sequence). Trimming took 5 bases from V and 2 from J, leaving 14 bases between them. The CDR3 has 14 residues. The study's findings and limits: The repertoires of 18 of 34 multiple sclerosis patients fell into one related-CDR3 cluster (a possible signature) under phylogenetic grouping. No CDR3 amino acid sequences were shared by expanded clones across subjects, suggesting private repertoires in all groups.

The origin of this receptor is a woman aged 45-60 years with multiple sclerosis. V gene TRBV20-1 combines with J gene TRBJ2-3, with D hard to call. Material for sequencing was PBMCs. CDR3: CSAWGLLHTDTQYF. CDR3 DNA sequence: TGCAGTGCTTGGGGTTTACTCCACACAGATACGCAGTATTTT.